What follows describes a single T cell receptor (beta chain). What antigen it recognizes has not been identified. Per-nucleotide qualities are absent, and no much larger clonotype sits a single base away. These data come from a study of shared clonotypes between healthy human individuals (dated by TCRdb to 2018 to 2020). Describing the broader study: A couple of women and three men aged 18 to 49 years were included in the cohort. For each donor, CD4 naive and CD4 memory were each run on three plates, CD8 naive on two plates, and CD8 memory on one plate. To estimate repertoire size and how much clonotypes are shared between individuals, the study performed deep sequencing of blood TCR repertoires from about five healthy adults. To increase sequencing depth and limit assay-specific biases, TCR repertoire library preparation and sequencing were carried out by different laboratories using diverse techniques. Between about 0.94 and 8.9 billion PBMCs per donor were obtained by leukapheresis.

TCR CDR3 regions were amplified from genomic DNA by multiplex PCR using the deep immunoSEQ assay. Extracted genomic DNA from each cell subset was spread evenly across all wells of several immunoSEQ 96-well plates, with each plate serving as a replicate. For sorted subsets, each replicate PCR was loaded with about 0.2 ug genomic DNA, equivalent to roughly 30,000 T cell genomes. Purified libraries were quantified with a Qubit 3.0 fluorometer, sized on a Bioanalyzer 2100, and re-quantified with the KAPA Library Quantification kit. Every immunoSEQ 96-well plate was sequenced on a separate single-read 150-cycle Illumina NextSeq 550 flow cell. The authors' analysis ran thus. The immunoSEQ output contained only junctional sequences without quality scores, so filtering could not match that applied to full-length reads. To assign V/J genes and CDR3, sequences were annotated against IMGT germline references using PyIR, a Python wrapper for IgBLAST v1.9. Any read was removed if the V/J assignment was weak (E-value above 1e-6), the CDR3 was missing, or the read contained stop codons, out-of-frame junctions, or ambiguous translated residues. A V3J clonotype was defined by an identical inferred V gene, J gene, and CDR3 amino acid sequence. To compute the percentage overlap between repertoires, the number of shared unique clonotypes was divided by the size of the smaller repertoire. Repertoire richness was assessed with RTK rarefaction, the Chao1 estimator, and Recon v2.1 estimates of unobserved clonotypes. Generation probabilities were computed with OLGA for all TCRbeta clonotypes obtained by the gDNA method from several donors. In its TCRdb copy, this immuneACCESS table keeps in-frame sequences only and misses some clones. Where compared with another copy, unresolved V genes explain less than half of these, and the others have no known cause. V, J and clone size were drawn from that table, and D and trimming were deduced from the DNA. This sample gives fewer than 130,000 clones in total; approximately 65% of them show up just once. The ten most abundant clones make up 24% of the sample.

Broader findings and caveats from the paper: Naive subsets generally had larger estimated clonotype richness than memory subsets did. The genetic and exposure-history diversity represented was limited by the small number of donors. Sampling was restricted to blood, and TCR repertoires in tissue are likely to differ from TCR repertoires in blood. Pairwise subsampling indicated that sequencing depth was expected to affect the degree of clonotype sharing among donors. Rarefaction of sorted-subset datasets indicated incomplete sequencing despite the large sequencing depth. Compared with non-shared clonotypes, the clonotypes found in all four sorted-subset donors had higher generation probabilities. Across a few donors, roughly 5% of naive CD4, 3% to 3.5% of naive CD8, 2.3% of memory CD4, and roughly 0.41% of memory CD8 clonotypes were shared.

The donors were healthy, HIV-negative adults with no recently reported acute infections or vaccinations. Every donor was a Caucasian adult living in Nashville, Tennessee, USA. CD8 memory samples combined magnetically selected CD45RO+ cells with CCR7-negative CD45RA+ effector memory (TemRA) cells. Blood was obtained by leukapheresis, after which PBMCs were separated by Ficoll-Histopaque density gradient centrifugation and cryopreserved in liquid nitrogen vapor phase. Analytical flow cytometry was used to check the purity and quantity of every magnetically sorted T cell population. Each sorted fraction had its genomic DNA isolated and then quantified by UV absorbance on a Nanodrop 2000c. CDR1 and CDR2 are drawn from the germline V gene: MGHDK, SYGVNS. The CDR3 has 13 amino acids, counting the end cysteine and phenylalanine. Of the read, only the CDR3 DNA is kept; its 39 bases are in frame from base 1. Trimming costs V 8 bases and J 8 bases, and their ends lie 18 bases apart.

This TCR derives from a woman in her 30s in good health. Sequenced material: memory CD8+ T cells sorted from blood. The cell subset or site tag for this specimen amounts to: CD45RO+ cells pooled with CCR7-negative TemRA cells. This chain is built from TRBV25-1 and TRBJ1-2; there is no confident call for the D gene. This receptor carries the CDR3 CASRREPAEGYTF. The nucleotide sequence reads TGTGCCAGCCGTCGGGAGCCAGCGGAGGGCTACACCTTC.